Sequencing of this T cell receptor (beta chain) was carried out in a study of shared clonotypes between healthy human individuals. Whole-study results and caveats: Larger estimated richness was generally seen in naive subsets than in memory subsets.

The run depth of the assay was deep. Assay: immunoSEQ multiplex PCR; the TCRdb copy retains only in-frame clones and omits some. The sample lists around 1.6 million clones, 95% to 99% occurring once. Comment on this clone: Antigen unknown.

This sequence was found in a man under 40 in good health. The sequencing input was naive CD4+ T cells sorted from blood. This sample's subset: CD45RA+ positively selected.

This chain's CDR3 is CASSQWGLAGGETDTQYF. In DNA, the CDR3 is TGCGCCAGCAGCCAATGGGGACTAGCGGGAGGCGAGACAGATACGCAGTATTTT. The V call is TRBV4-1, the J call TRBJ2-3, with 15 bases that match TRBD2. V lost 2 bases and J lost 3; bases outside the gene matches: 6. The CDR3 spans 18 residues. Germline-derived CDR1 and CDR2 are MGHRA and YSYEKL.